These T cell receptor beta chains were read from a single sample in a study of shared clonotypes between healthy human individuals. Some clones are missing from TCRdb's copy, which holds only in-frame ones; the method was immunoSEQ multiplex PCR. The repertoire holds millions of clones, with over 90% as singletons. Material: naive CD4+ T cells from PBMCs. These receptors were taken from a man between 18 and 29 years old in good health. Some clones in this sample may be carry-over from other donors' samples. Both conserved end residues are part of each CDR3. The D gene is left open where the match is weak. Size values are once, few and many counts, or a class for expanded clones, and some rows have none.

CDR3 length,D gene,clone size,V gene,J gene,CDR3 DNA,CDR3 protein
14,NA,NA,TRBV5-1,TRBJ1-2,TGCGCCAGCAGCTTGGGGCAAAGCTTGGAGGGCTACACCTTC,CASSLGQSLEGYTF
15,NA,NA,TRBV28,TRBJ2-3,TGTGCCAGCACCCCCGGTGCGGGCATCACAGATACGCAGTATTTT,CASTPGAGITDTQYF
15,TRBD1,NA,TRBV28,TRBJ2-7,TGTGCCAGCAGCGCACCCGGGACAGGGGACTACGAGCAGTACTTC,CASSAPGTGDYEQYF
15,TRBD2,NA,TRBV29-1,TRBJ2-1,TGCAGCGTTGGGCCCAGACTAGCGGGAGAGAATGAGCAGTTCTTC,CSVGPRLAGENEQFF
13,NA,NA,TRBV7-7,TRBJ2-1,TGTGCCAGCAGCTCGGACTACAACAATGAGCAGTTCTTC,CASSSDYNNEQFF
13,NA,NA,TRBV5-1,TRBJ2-5,TGCGCCAGCAGCTTAGAGGCCCCCGAGACCCAGTACTTC,CASSLEAPETQYF
13,NA,NA,TRBV6-1,TRBJ2-1,TGTGCCAGCAGTGAACGCGGTGACAATGAGCAGTTCTTC,CASSERGDNEQFF
14,NA,NA,TRBV5-1,TRBJ2-5,TGCGCCAGCAGCTGGAGGGGGGTACAAGAGACCCAGTACTTC,CASSWRGVQETQYF
16,TRBD2,NA,TRBV5-5,TRBJ2-7,TGTGCCAGCAGCTCACGCCGACTAGCCGAAACCTACGAGCAGTACTTC,CASSSRRLAETYEQYF
13,NA,NA,TRBV2,TRBJ2-7,TGTGCCAGCAGGGACCCTGGAATCTACGAGCAGTACTTC,CASRDPGIYEQYF
15,TRBD1,NA,TRBV5-4,TRBJ1-3,TGTGCCAGCAGCTTGGCCGACAGGGCTGGAAACACCATATATTTT,CASSLADRAGNTIYF
14,NA,NA,TRBV6-6,TRBJ1-1,TGTGCCAGCAGTTACTCGGACTTGAACACTGAAGCTTTCTTT,CASSYSDLNTEAFF
13,NA,NA,TRBV6-1,TRBJ2-3,TGTGCCAGCACTGGTCGGAGCACGAATACGCAGTATTTT,CASTGRSTNTQYF
14,NA,NA,TRBV9,TRBJ1-3,TGTGCCAGCAGCGATCGACAGATTGGAAACACCATATATTTT,CASSDRQIGNTIYF
14,TRBD1,NA,TRBV30,TRBJ1-2,TGTGCCTGGAGTGCGGGACAGAAACTTTATGGCTACACCTTC,CAWSAGQKLYGYTF
14,NA,NA,TRBV7-3,TRBJ2-3,TGTGCCAGCAGCTTAGGGTCCGGTTCAGATACGCAGTATTTT,CASSLGSGSDTQYF
13,NA,NA,TRBV7-2,TRBJ2-5,TGTGCCAGCAGCCCGGCGCACCAAGAGACCCAGTACTTC,CASSPAHQETQYF
16,TRBD2,NA,TRBV27,TRBJ2-7,TGTGCCAGCAGTTTATCTGCTAGCGGGAGTACCAACGAGCAGTACTTC,CASSLSASGSTNEQYF
14,TRBD1,NA,TRBV5-1,TRBJ2-1,TGCGCCAGCAGCTACCTGACAGGGGCGCCCGAGCAGTTCTTC,CASSYLTGAPEQFF
12,NA,once,TRBV28,TRBJ2-7,TGTGCCAGCAATAGGGACACCTACGAGCAGTACTTC,CASNRDTYEQYF
15,NA,once,TRBV6-5,TRBJ1-1,TGTGCCAGCAGTTACTCCGGACGGATGAACACTGAAGCTTTCTTT,CASSYSGRMNTEAFF
15,NA,NA,TRBV7-4,TRBJ1-1,TGTGCCAGCAGCTCTCGGGACGGACAGAACACTGAAGCTTTCTTT,CASSSRDGQNTEAFF
15,TRBD1,NA,TRBV27,TRBJ2-7,TGTGCCAGCAGCGGACCCCCGGGACAGGGGGCCGAGCAGTACTTC,CASSGPPGQGAEQYF
15,TRBD1,once,TRBV19,TRBJ1-2,TGTGCCAGTGGTATAACGGGACAGATCAATTATGGCTACACCTTC,CASGITGQINYGYTF
15,NA,NA,TRBV5-1,TRBJ1-2,TGCGCCAGCAGCTTGGGGTTAGCGGGGGAGTATGGCTACACCTTC,CASSLGLAGEYGYTF
16,TRBD1,NA,TRBV7-2,TRBJ1-4,TGTGCCAGCAGCACATCGGACAGGGGGCGCGGTGAAAAACTGTTTTTT,CASSTSDRGRGEKLFF
12,NA,NA,TRBV11-3,TRBJ2-2,TGTGCCAGCAGCTTAAGCTACGGGGAGCTGTTTTTT,CASSLSYGELFF
13,TRBD1,few,TRBV28,TRBJ1-2,TGTGCCAGCAGTCCCCAGACAGGGGCGGGCTACACCTTC,CASSPQTGAGYTF
12,NA,NA,TRBV18,TRBJ2-3,TGTGCCAGCTCACCACCGTCAGATACGCAGTATTTT,CASSPPSDTQYF
20,TRBD2,NA,TRBV4-3,TRBJ2-5,TGCGCCAGCAGCCAAGCCCGACTGGGACTAGCGGGAGGATCGGAAGAGACCCAGTACTTC,CASSQARLGLAGGSEETQYF
16,TRBD2,NA,TRBV27,TRBJ2-1,TGTGCCAGCAGTTTAGGGAGGGCCTATGCTCCCTATGAGCAGTTCTTC,CASSLGRAYAPYEQFF
13,NA,NA,TRBV4-3,TRBJ2-7,TGCGCCAGCAGCCAAGATCCTGGGAACGAGCAGTACTTC,CASSQDPGNEQYF
17,NA,NA,TRBV30,TRBJ1-1,TGTGCCTGGAGTTCTGGGGGGCTAAACATGGGGCCAGCTGAAGCTTTCTTT,CAWSSGGLNMGPAEAFF
15,NA,NA,TRBV5-4,TRBJ2-7,TGTGCCAGCAGACAGGCACCCAGTAGGTCCTACGAGCAGTACTTC,CASRQAPSRSYEQYF
16,TRBD2,NA,TRBV7-9,TRBJ2-1,TGTGCCAGCAGCCGAATCGGACTAGGTCAACTCAATGAGCAGTTCTTC,CASSRIGLGQLNEQFF
16,NA,NA,TRBV14,TRBJ2-3,TGTGCCAGCAGCCAAGACAGACGTTTGTTGACAGATACGCAGTATTTT,CASSQDRRLLTDTQYF
11,NA,NA,TRBV28,TRBJ2-3,TGTGCCTCCTCAATAACAGATACGCAGTATTTT,CASSITDTQYF
15,TRBD2,NA,TRBV28,TRBJ2-7,TGTGCCAGCACCCTGGGACTAGCGGAGGCGGGCGAGCAGTACTTC,CASTLGLAEAGEQYF
15,NA,NA,TRBV4-3,TRBJ2-1,TGCGCCAGCAGCCAAGATATGCAGGGGGGGAATGAGCAGTTCTTC,CASSQDMQGGNEQFF
16,NA,NA,TRBV5-1,TRBJ1-2,TGCGCCAGCAGTACCGGGACACCCACCGCTAACTATGGCTACACCTTC,CASSTGTPTANYGYTF
11,NA,NA,TRBV6-5,TRBJ2-1,TGTGCCAGCGGGTCCTACAATGAGCAGTTCTTC,CASGSYNEQFF
16,NA,NA,TRBV6-5,TRBJ1-3,TGTGCCAGCAGTTACAGTGGAGCTCGAACAGGGAACACCATATATTTT,CASSYSGARTGNTIYF
13,NA,NA,TRBV10-3,TRBJ1-5,TGTGCCATCAGGGACAGTAGCAATCAGCCCCAGCATTTT,CAIRDSSNQPQHF
12,NA,NA,TRBV5-4,TRBJ2-7,TGTGCCAGCAGCTTGGGTGAGGGGGAGCAGTACTTC,CASSLGEGEQYF
14,NA,once,TRBV4-1,TRBJ1-2,TGCGCCAGCAGCCAAGTTCGACAGGTTGGGGGCTACACCTTC,CASSQVRQVGGYTF
14,TRBD1,NA,TRBV10-3,TRBJ1-2,TGTGCCATCAGTGCCCAGGGGGCGCCGGGTGGCTACACCTTC,CAISAQGAPGGYTF
13,NA,NA,TRBV7-9,TRBJ2-1,TGTGCCAGCAGTCCCCGTGGGGTGAATGAGCAGTTCTTC,CASSPRGVNEQFF
20,TRBD2,NA,TRBV28,TRBJ2-6,TGTGCCAGCATCCCGGGACTAGCGGGAGGCCGCCTCTCTGGGGCCAACGTCCTGACTTTC,CASIPGLAGGRLSGANVLTF
16,NA,once,TRBV28,TRBJ1-5,TGTGCCAGCACCTTAGGCGGCCGGATAAGCAATCAGCCCCAGCATTTT,CASTLGGRISNQPQHF
15,TRBD2,NA,TRBV6-6,TRBJ2-7,TGTGCCAGCAGTTATGTAGCGGGAGGTCGGTACGAGCAGTACTTC,CASSYVAGGRYEQYF
15,TRBD2,NA,TRBV7-9,TRBJ2-5,TGTGCCAGCAGCCCCCCTCGGGGGGTCCGGGGAACCCAGTACTTC,CASSPPRGVRGTQYF
17,TRBD2,NA,TRBV5-4,TRBJ2-2,TGTGCCAGCAGCTTGGGGGGACTAGCGGGAAACACCGGGGAGCTGTTTTTT,CASSLGGLAGNTGELFF
14,NA,NA,TRBV5-6,TRBJ1-2,TGTGCCAGCGCCCCTCTGAATGGTGATGGGGGCTACACCTTC,CASAPLNGDGGYTF
15,NA,NA,TRBV7-6,TRBJ2-1,TGTGCCAGCAGTGTCTACCTGAGCTCCTACAATGAGCAGTTCTTC,CASSVYLSSYNEQFF
13,NA,NA,TRBV28,TRBJ2-3,TGTGCCAGCAGTTTAAAGGCCCCAGATACGCAGTATTTT,CASSLKAPDTQYF
12,NA,NA,TRBV5-1,TRBJ2-7,TGCGCCAGCAGTTCGAGAGGGGACGAGCAGTACTTC,CASSSRGDEQYF
15,NA,NA,TRBV28,TRBJ2-7,TGTGCCAGCAGAACCGACGGTCCTACCTCCTACGAGCAGTACTTC,CASRTDGPTSYEQYF
14,NA,NA,TRBV5-1,TRBJ2-5,TGCGCCAGCAGCTTGGACTGGAAAAAAGAGACCCAGTACTTC,CASSLDWKKETQYF
19,TRBD2,NA,TRBV5-1,TRBJ2-7,TGCGCCAGCAGCCCCGCCGGGACTAGCGGGAGACCAGTCCGTAACGAGCAGTACTTC,CASSPAGTSGRPVRNEQYF